A selection of T cell receptor beta chains follows, all from one sample in a study of T cell clonotyping in hematopoietic cell transplantation. The table came from immunoSEQ multiplex PCR; TCRdb's copy has only in-frame clones and leaves some out. Here the sample spans several thousand clones, approximately 90% being singletons. This material consisted of PBMCs, taken 100 days after allogeneic stem cell transplant. The origin of the receptors is a male patient in his fifties or sixties who had an allogeneic stem cell transplant from a related donor, so the T cells may come from the graft donor. Some clones in this sample may be carry-over from other donors' samples. The CDR3 runs from the conserved cysteine through the conserved F or W.

j_gene | v_gene | CDR3aa
TRBJ2-7 | TRBV27 | CASSRLGGVGEQYF
TRBJ2-6 | TRBV9 | CASSVGRSGANVLTF
TRBJ2-7 | TRBV25-1 | CASTGGGREKHF
TRBJ1-5 | TRBV6-6 | CASSYSNTGIDQPQHF
TRBJ1-1 | TRBV20-1 | CSTGMPTEAFF
TRBJ2-2 | TRBV5-1 | CASSYGQNTGELFF
TRBJ1-5 | TRBV10-1 | CASRVAGQVNQPQHF
TRBJ2-7 | TRBV28 | CASRSTGEPSYEQYF
TRBJ1-2 | TRBV5-4 | CASSFKGKAYGYTF
TRBJ2-6 | TRBV5-1 | CASSLIGAGANVLTF
TRBJ1-6 | TRBV11-3 | CASSLAEGGLGNSPLHF
TRBJ2-7 | TRBV5-1 | CASSKEAGGNYEQYF
TRBJ2-7 | TRBV4-2 | CASSQDYEQYF
TRBJ2-7 | TRBV30 | CAWSYSYEQYF
TRBJ1-1 | TRBV6-6 | CAGSDSSNTEAFF
TRBJ2-7 | TRBV19 | CASSIGTGTEQYF
TRBJ1-2 | TRBV5-6 | CASSLEGGSYGYTF
- | TRBV6-5 | CASRDSTSYEQYF
TRBJ2-7 | TRBV5-6 | CASTPGPKDYSYEQYF
TRBJ1-4 | TRBV28 | CASSSTGSETNEKLFF
TRBJ2-7 | TRBV11-2 | CASSQSRGPLYEQYF
TRBJ2-3 | TRBV11-2 | CASSTRLTGVADTQYF
TRBJ2-7 | TRBV5-6 | CASGPTRGGYEQYF